The next 9 T cell receptor beta chains were all read from a single sample in a study of T cells in lung cancer brain metastases. The protocol was immunoSEQ multiplex PCR, while the TCRdb copy is restricted to in-frame clones and leaves out a portion. The sample shows fewer than 6,000 clones, around 84% of them seen only once. Sequenced material: tumor tissue from the primary lung tumor. The receptors derive from a woman aged 50 to 60 with non-small cell lung cancer.

This rearrangement joins TRBV19 to TRBJ1-2; D unresolved. Germline CDR1 LNHDA, CDR2 SQIVND (reference sequence). The CDR3 extends over 14 amino acids. The germline V and J ends were trimmed by 2 bases and 6 bases, with 13 bases remaining between them. CDR3 nucleotide sequence: TGTGCCAGTAGTATACTTACCGGCTTCAATGGCTACACCTTC. Protein: CASSILTGFNGYTF.

The chain uses TRBV4-1 and TRBJ1-1; the match to TRBD1 covers 11 bases. CDR3 length equals 14 residues. Germline lookup yields CDR1 MGHRA and CDR2 YSYEKL. V gave up 6 bases and J gave up 5 bases; unmatched junction bases: 5. DNA of the CDR3: TGCGCCAGCAGAAACCGGGACAGGGGGACTGAAGCTTTCTTT. It codes for CASRNRDRGTEAFF.

J is TRBJ2-7 and V is TRBV9, with TRBD1 as a possible D gene (5 bases). The length of the CDR3 is 14 residues. V dropped 4 bases and J dropped 6 bases, with 17 bases sitting between them. The germline V gene encodes CDR1 SGDLS and CDR2 YYNGEE. The CDR3 spells CASSFYDRGGEQYF. CDR3 DNA: TGTGCCAGCAGCTTTTATGACAGAGGCGGCGAGCAGTACTTC.

Comment on this clone: This same CDR3 is encoded by further DNA sequences in the sample. This chain connects TRBV10-1 to TRBJ2-1; 9 nucleotides line up with TRBD2. After removal of 2 bases from V and 0 bases from J, the junction contained 5 bases not matched to a gene. The germline V gene encodes CDR1 WNHNN and CDR2 SYGVQD (reference sequence). The CDR3 contains 17 residues. CDR3 residues: CASSELAGKSSYNEQFF. The CDR3 nucleotides are TGCGCCAGCAGTGAGCTAGCGGGAAAAAGCTCCTACAATGAGCAGTTCTTC.

The chain recombines TRBV4-2 with TRBJ1-5; TRBD1 matches at 7 bases. This CDR3 is built from 15 residues. Per the germline V gene, CDR1 is LGHNA and CDR2 is YNFKEQ. The V gene end was trimmed by 1 base and the J gene end by 5 bases; junction bases not matched to a gene: 5. The CDR3 here is CASSQATTGDQPQHF. The DNA of the CDR3 is TGTGCCAGCAGCCAAGCCACCACAGGGGATCAGCCCCAGCATTTT.

This clone was seen just once. This chain joins TRBV10-1 and TRBJ2-2; 13 nucleotides align to TRBD2. V dropped 0 bases and J dropped 6; count of bases not matched to a gene: 10. This CDR3 has 19 amino acids. Germline CDR1 is WNHNN and CDR2 is SYGVQD (reference sequence). CDR3 protein: CASSESGLAGFHGSGELFF. The DNA of the CDR3 is TGCGCCAGCAGTGAGTCGGGACTAGCGGGGTTCCACGGCTCCGGGGAGCTGTTTTTT.

CDR3 loop: CASSPDTDTQYF. The CDR3 DNA sequence: TGCGCCAGCAGCCCGGATACAGATACGCAGTATTTT. The chain employs TRBV5-1 and TRBJ2-3, with D uncertain. Germline V CDR1 and CDR2: SGHRS, YFSETQ. The ends were cut back, 4 bases at V and 3 bases at J, with 6 bases in the middle. The CDR3 covers 12 residues.

The rearrangement joins TRBV7-8 to TRBJ1-6; 7 nucleotides agree with TRBD1. The CDR3 has 16 residues. In germline, CDR1 is SGHVS, CDR2 FQNEAQ. V trimming: 3 bases; J trimming: 7 bases; junction bases outside the gene matches: 9. The CDR3 is CASSFPPGTVNSPLHF. Here the CDR3 DNA reads TGTGCCAGCAGCTTCCCTCCCGGGACAGTCAATTCACCCCTCCACTTT.

This chain uses TRBV6-4 with TRBJ2-1; D is possibly TRBD2 (5 bases). The CDR3 runs to 12 residues. Germline CDR1 and CDR2: MRHNA and SNTAGT. Trimming took off 6 bases at V and 12 bases at J, with 15 bases between the two ends. CDR3: CASRRVLGLQFF. The CDR3 bases are TGTGCCAGCAGGCGGGTCTTAGGGTTGCAGTTCTTC.